This T cell receptor beta chain was profiled in a study of shared clonotypes between healthy human individuals. Naive-designated CD8 cells lacked CD45RO, were positively enriched for CCR7, and omitted terminally differentiated effector memory CD45RA+ cells. This CDR3 is built from 15 residues. The V and J ends lost 0 bases and 5 bases respectively, with 14 bases between them. Germline assignment: CDR1 SGDLS and CDR2 YYNGEE. Some clones are missing from TCRdb's copy, which holds only in-frame ones; the method was immunoSEQ multiplex PCR. The sample holds millions of clones, less than 95% seen once. The J gene is TRBJ2-5, the V gene TRBV9; D possibly corresponds to TRBD2 (6 bases). This clonotype originated in a man aged 18 to 30 in good health. The sample taken for sequencing was naive CD8+ T cells sorted from blood. DNA for the CDR3: TGTGCCAGCAGCGTAGCCGGGAGCTACGGGGAGACCCAGTACTTC. The encoded protein is CASSVAGSYGETQYF.